The present TCR beta chain was sequenced within a study of blood T cell repertoires in COVID-19. Generated by immunoSEQ multiplex PCR, the TCRdb table keeps only in-frame clones and is missing some. The table records a few hundred thousand clones, about nine tenths of them present only once. V was trimmed by 1 base and J by 6 bases, leaving 8 bases between them. The CDR3 extends over 13 amino acids. The chain recombines TRBV12-3 or TRBV12-4 with TRBJ2-3, with TRBD1 as a possible D gene (6 bases). This sequence was found in a woman between 45 and 65 years old with COVID-19, enrolled during active disease. The source material was peripheral blood. The CDR3 sequence: CASSLVQGDTQYF. CDR3 DNA sequence: TGTGCCAGCAGTTTAGTCCAGGGGGATACGCAGTATTTT.